The clone carrying this TCR beta chain was seen a handful of times. These data are taken from a study of T cells after yellow fever vaccination. MiXCR, applied by TCRdb to the 5' RACE reads, yields one record per CDR3 protein. The table lists about 400,000 distinct CDR3 sequences, 6.2% of them singletons. Germline-derived CDR1 and CDR2 are SGHVS and FQNEAQ. The CDR3 loop spans 14 amino acids. V lost 2 bases and J lost 4, with 12 bases in between. The receptor comes from a man in his thirties or forties who received the YFV17D yellow fever vaccine. This chain joins TRBV7-8 and TRBJ2-7; no definite D call. Sequenced here: PBMCs, sampled 5 days after the yellow fever booster vaccination. The CDR3 reads CASSLRLGTYEQYF. DNA for the CDR3: TGTGCCAGCAGCTTAAGGCTAGGCACTTACGAGCAGTACTTC.